The rows below give T cell receptor beta chains drawn from one sample of a study of blood T cells in healthy people across ages. MiXCR was run by TCRdb on the 5' RACE reads, yielding one entry per CDR3 protein. This sample has 600,000 to 650,000 distinct CDR3 sequences, with approximately 59% found just once. Sequencing was carried out using blood. The receptors come from a man aged 55 to 70 in good health. CDR3s include the opening cysteine and the closing phenylalanine or tryptophan. A D gene is named only where the DNA matches it firmly. Part of the rows lack a size; the others show once, few, many or a class for expanded clones.

v_gene	abundance	d_gene	j_gene	CDR3aa	CDR3nt
TRBV10-3	NA	TRBD1	TRBJ2-7	CAISTGGEQYF	TGTGCCATCAGCACAGGGGGGGAGCAGTACTTC
TRBV5-1	NA	NA	TRBJ1-1	CASSSSTENTEAFF	TGCGCCAGCAGCTCATCCACTGAGAACACTGAAGCTTTCTTT
TRBV2	NA	NA	TRBJ1-5	CASSEVGRLQPQHF	TGTGCCAGCAGTGAAGTGGGACGGTTACAGCCCCAGCATTTT
TRBV4-1	few	TRBD2	TRBJ2-1	CASSRAGAAYNEQFF	TGCGCCAGCAGCCGAGCGGGGGCCGCCTACAATGAGCAGTTCTTC
TRBV7-9	once	TRBD1	TRBJ2-7	CASSSPGQGEEAQYF	TGTGCCAGCAGCTCGCCGGGACAGGGGGAAGAGGCCCAGTACTTC
TRBV28	few	NA	TRBJ2-5	CASSLSRPVTQYF	TGTGCCAGCTCCCTTAGTCGGCCTGTGACCCAGTACTTC
TRBV12-3/TRBV12-4	NA	TRBD1	TRBJ2-5	CASTRTGMAETQYF	TGTGCCAGCACCCGGACAGGGATGGCAGAGACCCAGTACTTC
TRBV5-1	NA	TRBD1	TRBJ1-2	CASSSAGQGNYGYTF	TGCGCCAGCAGCTCGGCGGGACAGGGGAACTATGGCTACACCTTC
TRBV9	few	NA	TRBJ2-5	CASSVALQETQYF	TGTGCCAGCAGCGTAGCACTTCAAGAGACCCAGTACTTC
TRBV7-9	NA	TRBD1	TRBJ2-4	CASSIAGTGLAKNIQYF	TGTGCCAGCAGCATCGCCGGGACAGGCCTAGCCAAAAACATTCAGTACTTC
TRBV3-1	few	TRBD2	TRBJ2-3	CASSLRLAGSSTDTQYF	TGTGCCAGCAGCCTTCGACTAGCGGGAAGCAGCACAGATACGCAGTATTTT
TRBV7-2	NA	TRBD2	TRBJ2-7	CASSFVGGGGYNEQYF	TGTGCCAGCAGCTTTGTTGGCGGGGGGGGATACAATGAGCAGTACTTC
TRBV2	NA	NA	TRBJ1-1	CASSQLGGTEAFF	TGTGCCAGCAGCCAGCTCGGGGGGACTGAAGCTTTCTTT
TRBV20-1	NA	NA	TRBJ1-2	CSARDDSYGYTF	TGCAGTGCTAGAGATGACAGCTATGGCTACACCTTC
TRBV7-6	NA	TRBD2	TRBJ2-5	CASSSLRVTSGGETQYF	TGTGCCAGCAGCTCGCTTAGGGTAACTAGCGGGGGAGAGACCCAGTACTTC
TRBV12-3/TRBV12-4	NA	NA	TRBJ2-1	CASSFGRYNEQFF	TGTGCCAGCAGTTTTGGCCGCTACAATGAGCAGTTCTTC
TRBV5-1	NA	TRBD1	TRBJ2-2	CASSFGQGGAGELFF	TGCGCCAGCAGCTTCGGACAGGGCGGTGCCGGGGAGCTGTTTTTT
TRBV20-1	NA	TRBD1	TRBJ1-1	CSAMVEGANTEAFF	TGCAGTGCTATGGTTGAGGGGGCGAACACTGAAGCTTTCTTT
TRBV29-1	few	NA	TRBJ1-2	CSARDTSYGYTF	TGCAGCGCCCGGGACACCTCCTATGGCTACACCTTC
TRBV7-2	NA	TRBD1	TRBJ2-6	CASIIRFQGAHGANVLTF	TGTGCCAGCATCATCAGATTCCAGGGGGCGCATGGGGCCAACGTCCTGACTTTC
TRBV27	NA	NA	TRBJ2-7	CASSFNGLSYEQYF	TGTGCCAGCAGTTTTAACGGGCTCTCCTACGAGCAGTACTTC
TRBV7-2	many	NA	TRBJ2-2	CASSPVGTVHTGELFF	TGTGCCAGCAGCCCCGTCGGGACCGTTCACACCGGGGAGCTGTTTTTT
TRBV7-8	many	NA	TRBJ2-2	CASSLSGGATGELFF	TGTGCCAGCAGCTTATCGGGGGGCGCAACCGGGGAGCTGTTTTTT
TRBV12-3/TRBV12-4	NA	NA	TRBJ2-1	CASSLARLRAYNEQFF	TGTGCCAGCAGTTTAGCGCGGCTACGGGCATACAATGAGCAGTTCTTC
TRBV6-5	NA	TRBD1	TRBJ1-1	CASSYFWGQTEAFF	TGTGCCAGCAGTTACTTCTGGGGACAGACTGAAGCTTTCTTT
TRBV12-3/TRBV12-4	NA	NA	TRBJ1-2	CASSLPQAWYGYTF	TGTGCCAGCAGCCTCCCACAGGCTTGGTATGGCTACACCTTC
TRBV20-1	NA	NA	TRBJ2-1	CSARRLRGDYSYNEQFF	TGCAGTGCTAGGAGACTTAGGGGGGACTACTCCTACAATGAGCAGTTCTTC
TRBV24-1	NA	TRBD1	TRBJ2-3	CATSDPGQDSTDTQYF	TGTGCCACCAGTGACCCGGGACAGGACAGCACAGATACGCAGTATTTT
TRBV6-2/TRBV6-3	NA	TRBD2	TRBJ2-1	CASSPAGATIMSQFF	TGTGCCAGCAGTCCAGCGGGGGCGACGATAATGAGCCAGTTCTTC
TRBV6-6	NA	NA	TRBJ2-5	CASSPSGPVETQYF	TGTGCCAGCAGTCCCTCGGGGCCGGTGGAGACCCAGTACTTC
TRBV20-1	NA	NA	TRBJ2-5	CSATSRGDRRETQYF	TGTAGTGCTACTTCTAGGGGGGACCGGAGGGAGACCCAGTACTTC
TRBV20-1	NA	TRBD2	TRBJ2-1	CSKAGAPGNEQFF	TGCAGTAAAGCGGGGGCCCCAGGCAATGAGCAGTTCTTC
TRBV20-1	NA	NA	TRBJ2-5	CSAGTGAQETQYF	TGCAGTGCGGGTACGGGGGCCCAAGAGACCCAGTACTTC
TRBV20-1	NA	NA	TRBJ1-1	CSAQQVNTEAFF	TGCAGCGCCCAACAGGTGAACACTGAAGCTTTCTTT
TRBV9	NA	TRBD2	TRBJ2-4	CASSETSGAWGQYF	TGTGCCAGCAGCGAGACTAGCGGGGCTTGGGGGCAGTACTTC
TRBV6-1	NA	NA	TRBJ1-6	CASSEGQAFMGSPLHF	TGTGCCAGCAGTGAAGGACAGGCCTTCATGGGTTCACCCCTCCACTTT
TRBV11-2	once	TRBD2	TRBJ2-1	CASSLGGGSYNERFF	TGTGCCAGCAGCTTAGGCGGGGGTTCCTACAATGAGCGGTTCTTC
TRBV20-1	NA	TRBD2	TRBJ2-5	CSARASGGTEETQYF	TGCAGTGCTAGAGCTAGCGGGGGGACCGAAGAGACCCAGTACTTC
TRBV2	NA	TRBD2	TRBJ2-5	CASKGLAGETQYF	TGTGCCAGCAAGGGACTAGCGGGCGAGACCCAGTACTTC
TRBV6-6	NA	NA	TRBJ1-2	CASDSGLYGYTF	TGTGCCAGCGATTCGGGTCTTTATGGCTACACCTTC
TRBV27	NA	NA	TRBJ2-1	CASSVYPENNEQFF	TGTGCCAGCAGTGTATATCCAGAAAACAATGAGCAGTTCTTC
TRBV5-1	NA	NA	TRBJ2-5	CASSLVSGEETQYF	TGCGCCAGCAGCTTGGTTTCAGGGGAAGAGACCCAGTACTTC
TRBV10-3	NA	TRBD2	TRBJ2-3	CAISESPTSSGETQYF	TGTGCCATCAGTGAGTCCCCCACTTCTAGCGGGGAAACGCAGTATTTT
TRBV20-1	NA	NA	TRBJ2-7	CSAKEGPTTYEQYF	TGCAGTGCGAAGGAGGGCCCGACCACCTACGAGCAGTACTTC
TRBV5-1	few	NA	TRBJ2-5	CASSLAGRSQETQYF	TGCGCCAGCAGCTTGGCCGGCAGGAGCCAAGAGACCCAGTACTTC
TRBV4-1	many	NA	TRBJ2-7	CASSQDRDLEQYF	TGCGCCAGCAGCCAAGATCGGGACCTCGAGCAGTACTTC
TRBV10-3	NA	NA	TRBJ1-2	CAISEQGNYGYTF	TGTGCCATCAGTGAGCAGGGCAACTATGGCTACACCTTC
TRBV3-1	few	TRBD1	TRBJ2-7	CASSRRQGSYEQYF	TGTGCCAGCAGCCGCCGACAGGGCTCCTACGAGCAGTACTTC
TRBV7-8	NA	TRBD1	TRBJ2-7	CASSPDRGVYEQYF	TGTGCCAGCAGCCCTGACAGGGGGGTCTACGAGCAGTACTTC